This passage covers 21 T cell receptor beta chains from one sample sequenced in a study of T cell responses to AZD1222 COVID-19 vaccine. Generated by immunoSEQ multiplex PCR, the TCRdb table keeps only in-frame clones and is missing some. The sample consists of about 200,000 clones, more than 80% of them appearing once. Source: peripheral blood, taken 28 days after the second dose of the MenACWY control vaccine. These receptor sequences come from an adult who received the MenACWY meningococcal vaccine as a control.

The J gene is TRBJ2-1, the V gene TRBV6-5; 8 bases match TRBD2. With 5 bases clipped from V and 6 bases from J, the junction kept 6 bases outside the gene matches. Germline-derived CDR1 and CDR2 are MNHEY and SVGAGI. The length of the CDR3 is 14 residues. In nucleotides, the CDR3 is TGTGCCAGCAGTCCCCCCCGGGAGGGCAATGAGCAGTTCTTC. Amino acid sequence: CASSPPREGNEQFF.

J is TRBJ1-2 and V is TRBV6-5; a possible D gene is TRBD1 (5 bases). Germline assignment: CDR1 MNHEY and CDR2 SVGAGI. Trimming shortened V by 5 bases and J by 1 base, and 14 bases separated the two germline ends. The CDR3 loop spans 15 amino acids. The CDR3 coding sequence is TGTGCCAGCAGTACCTCAGGGTGGGTTAACTATGGCTACACCTTC. Its translation: CASSTSGWVNYGYTF.

The rearrangement uses TRBV28 and TRBJ1-5; possibly TRBD1 for D (5 bases). Germline assignment: CDR1 MDHEN and CDR2 SYDVKM. The CDR3 is 16 residues long. V lost 6 bases and J 5 bases, leaving 20 bases between the germline ends. CDR3 region: CASSTLGGGNYQPQHF. The CDR3 DNA follows: TGTGCCAGCAGCACCCTCGGGGGGGGGAATTATCAGCCCCAGCATTTT.

The genes are TRBV28 and TRBJ1-4; a weak D match, TRBD1 (5 bases). V shed 7 bases and J shed 7 bases, with 13 bases lying between them. CDR3 length: 13 residues. CDR1 and CDR2 (germline): MDHEN, SYDVKM. The chain's CDR3 is CASIGAGTEKLFF. CDR3 bases: TGTGCCAGCATTGGGGCAGGTACTGAAAAACTGTTTTTT.

V usage is TRBV5-8 and J usage is TRBJ1-1; TRBD1 might be the D (6 bases). The CDR3 is 20 amino acids. The germline gives CDR1 SGHTS, CDR2 YDEGEE. V lost 5 bases and J lost 5, with 34 bases in between. DNA of the CDR3: TGTGCCAGCAGTCCAGGAAAGATACAGGGTCAATTGAGGGGAACGACTGAAGCTTTCTTT. Encoded protein: CASSPGKIQGQLRGTTEAFF.

The chain combines TRBV5-1 with TRBJ2-1; 7 bases are shared with TRBD2. The CDR3 has 14 amino acids. The junction had 5 bases not matched to a gene; V was cut back by 2 bases and J by 6 bases. The germline V gene has CDR1 SGHRS and CDR2 YFSETQ. CDR3 sequence reads: CASSLTGTTNEQFF. In DNA form, the CDR3 reads TGCGCCAGCAGCTTAACCGGGACTACCAATGAGCAGTTCTTC.

The chain recombines TRBV6-2 or TRBV6-3 with TRBJ2-1; 11 positions match TRBD2. Unmatched junction bases numbered 6, after V lost 6 bases and J lost 8 bases. Germline CDR1 reads MNHEY; CDR2 reads SVGEGT. CDR3 length: 14 amino acids. The CDR3 sequence is CASRPSGRKDEQFF. CDR3 coding DNA: TGTGCCAGCAGACCTAGCGGGAGGAAGGATGAGCAGTTCTTC.

The chain uses TRBV19 and TRBJ1-5; D may be TRBD1 (5 bases). This CDR3 comprises 16 residues. Trimming shortened V by 3 bases and J by 4 bases, and 16 bases separated the two germline ends. Looked up from germline, CDR1 is LNHDA and CDR2 is SQIVND (reference sequence). CDR3 DNA sequence: TGTGCCAGTAGTATCGATGAGGGGAGGCGAAATCAGCCCCAGCATTTT. Protein: CASSIDEGRRNQPQHF.

The rearrangement joins TRBV24-1 to TRBJ2-7; D ambiguous. The germline V and J ends were trimmed by 4 bases and 3 bases, with 15 bases remaining between them. CDR1 is KGHDR and CDR2 is SFDVKD in the germline V gene. CDR3 size: 15 residues. The CDR3 loop reads CATSDSGSSSYEQYF. The CDR3 nucleotides are TGTGCCACCAGTGACTCCGGGTCTTCAAGCTACGAGCAGTACTTC.

The chain joins TRBV20-1 to TRBJ2-3; 8 bases agree with TRBD2. This CDR3 is 14 amino acids long. CDR1 DFQATT and CDR2 SNEGSKA come from the germline V gene (reference sequence). Trimming cost V 3 bases and J 5 bases; bases outside gene matches: 7. The CDR3 bases are TGCAGTGCTAGTCAACTGCGGGAGGTAGATACGCAGTATTTT. Translated: CSASQLREVDTQYF.

V is TRBV9 and J is TRBJ2-1; D is uncertain. The germline CDR1 and CDR2 sequences are SGDLS and YYNGEE. This CDR3 has 13 amino acids. The ends were cut back, 0 bases at V and 8 bases at J, with 9 bases in the middle. The CDR3: CASSVVGFDEQFF. CDR3 nucleotide sequence: TGTGCCAGCAGCGTAGTGGGGTTTGATGAGCAGTTCTTC. Supplemented by reference TRBV9 and TRBJ2-1, the full variable domain reads DSGVTQTPKHLITATGQRVTLRCSPRSGDLSVYWYQQSLDQGLQFLIQYYNGEERAKGNILERFSAQQFPDLHSELNLSSLELGDSALYFCASSVVGFDEQFFGPGTRLTVL.

The CDR3 DNA reads as TGTGCCAGTAGTATAGGGGACAGCCTCTTTTACGAGCAGTACTTC. As protein: CASSIGDSLFYEQYF. The chain employs TRBV19 and TRBJ2-7, with 7 bases identical to TRBD1. The J segment lost 4 bases and the V segment lost 1 base, leaving 7 bases of the junction unmatched. Germline V gene data show CDR1 as LNHDA and CDR2 as SQIVND (reference sequence). The CDR3 loop spans 15 amino acids.

V usage is TRBV29-1 and J usage is TRBJ1-1; D is ambiguous. The V gene's germline CDR1 is SQVTM and CDR2 ANQGSEA. V was clipped by 6 bases and J by 2 bases, with 13 bases between them. The CDR3 totals 13 residues. CDR3 nucleotide sequence: TGCAGCGTCGGCGACCTGGTTAACACTGAAGCTTTCTTT. Encoded protein: CSVGDLVNTEAFF.

The chain joins TRBV9 to TRBJ2-3; D is unclear. The CDR3 covers 13 residues. V gave up 0 bases and J gave up 6 bases, with 8 bases separating them. Looked up from germline, CDR1 is SGDLS and CDR2 is YYNGEE. This CDR3 is CASSVDHTDTQYF. The CDR3 bases are TGTGCCAGCAGCGTAGATCATACGGATACGCAGTATTTT.

The chain employs TRBV20-1 and TRBJ1-1, with 8 bases identical to TRBD1. This CDR3 has 15 residues. The junction had 10 bases not matched to a gene; V was cut back by 3 bases and J by 4 bases. The germline V gene has CDR1 DFQATT and CDR2 SNEGSKA (reference sequence). CDR3 residues: CSASKRQGLGTEAFF. In nucleotides, the CDR3 is TGCAGTGCTAGTAAGCGACAGGGGTTGGGCACTGAAGCTTTCTTT.

This chain connects TRBV27 to TRBJ1-6; D is unclear. Germline loops: CDR1 MNHEY, CDR2 SMNVEV (reference sequence). The CDR3 extends over 14 amino acids. V was pared by 5 bases and J by 5 bases, with 10 bases between. CDR3 amino acids: CASSLDTHNSPLHF. CDR3 nucleotide sequence: TGTGCCAGCAGTCTCGACACACATAATTCACCCCTCCACTTT.

This sequence joins TRBV29-1 and TRBJ1-1; weak D call: TRBD1 (5 bases). The CDR3 spans 11 residues. Germline V gives CDR1 SQVTM, CDR2 ANQGSEA. The V end was cut by 6 bases, the J end by 1 base, with 6 bases between. CDR3 nucleotide sequence: TGCAGCGTGGGACGGAACACTGAAGCTTTCTTT. It specifies CSVGRNTEAFF.

The gene calls are TRBV7-2 and TRBJ2-7; TRBD2 matches at 8 bases. Germline CDR1 SGHTA, CDR2 FQGNSA. The V segment lost 10 bases and the J segment 5 bases; nucleotides outside the gene matches: 13. This CDR3 has 14 amino acids. CDR3 coding DNA: TGTGCCACCGAGCCGGGAGGGCCTACCCACGAGCAGTACTTC. Residues: CATEPGGPTHEQYF.

This clone was detected once. The J gene is TRBJ1-3, the V gene TRBV9; D not resolved. Germline V gene sequence: CDR1 SGDLS, CDR2 YYNGEE. V was trimmed by 0 bases and J by 1 base, leaving 2 bases between them. This CDR3 is 13 amino acids long. CDR3 sequence reads: CASSVGSGNTIYF. The CDR3 DNA sequence: TGTGCCAGCAGCGTAGGATCTGGAAACACCATATATTTT. Full variable domain (outside the CDR3, taken from reference TRBV9 and TRBJ1-3): DSGVTQTPKHLITATGQRVTLRCSPRSGDLSVYWYQQSLDQGLQFLIQYYNGEERAKGNILERFSAQQFPDLHSELNLSSLELGDSALYFCASSVGSGNTIYFGEGSWLTVV.

This sequence joins TRBV25-1 and TRBJ2-5; 7 bases match TRBD1. The CDR3 sequence is 16 residues long. V trimming: 0 bases; J trimming: 2 bases; junction bases outside the gene matches: 6. Germline V CDR1 and CDR2: MGHDK, SYGVNS. CDR3 DNA: TGTGCCAGCAGTGAATATAGGGGCAGGGGGCAAGAGACCCAGTACTTC. Its protein is CASSEYRGRGQETQYF.

The V call is TRBV5-1, the J call TRBJ1-6, with D unclear. The V and J ends lost 0 bases and 0 bases respectively, with 10 bases between them. This CDR3 region has 17 residues. The germline V gene encodes CDR1 SGHRS and CDR2 YFSETQ. CDR3 loop: CASSLDSPSSYNSPLHF. CDR3 nucleotides: TGCGCCAGCAGCTTGGACAGCCCCAGCTCCTATAATTCACCCCTCCACTTT.